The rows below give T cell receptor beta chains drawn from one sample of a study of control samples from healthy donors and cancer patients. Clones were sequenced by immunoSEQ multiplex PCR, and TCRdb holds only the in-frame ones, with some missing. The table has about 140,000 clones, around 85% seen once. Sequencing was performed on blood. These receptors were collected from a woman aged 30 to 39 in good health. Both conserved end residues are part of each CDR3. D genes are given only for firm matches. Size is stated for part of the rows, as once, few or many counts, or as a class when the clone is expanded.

CDR3nt: TGTGCCAGCAATAGTGGGACGGGAAATTCACCCCTCCACTTT; CDR3aa: CASNSGTGNSPLHF; d_gene: NA; abundance: NA; j_gene: TRBJ1-6; v_gene: TRBV2
CDR3nt: TGCGCCAGCAGCCAAGAAGGGACAGGAGAGACCCAGTACTTC; CDR3aa: CASSQEGTGETQYF; d_gene: TRBD1; abundance: NA; j_gene: TRBJ2-5; v_gene: TRBV4-1
CDR3nt: TGTGCCAGCAGGTCCCCGTTGGGGGCCCAGGACAATGAGCAGTTCTTC; CDR3aa: CASRSPLGAQDNEQFF; d_gene: NA; abundance: NA; j_gene: TRBJ2-1; v_gene: TRBV28
CDR3nt: TGTGCCAGCAGCTTCGGGGGGCCGAACACTGAAGCTTTCTTT; CDR3aa: CASSFGGPNTEAFF; d_gene: NA; abundance: NA; j_gene: TRBJ1-1; v_gene: TRBV11-2
CDR3nt: TGTGCCTGGAGCGATCCTTGGCTAGCGGGAAACTACGAGCAGTACTTC; CDR3aa: CAWSDPWLAGNYEQYF; d_gene: TRBD2; abundance: NA; j_gene: TRBJ2-7; v_gene: TRBV30
CDR3nt: TGTGCCAGCAGCTTAGGCCGGAGTGAAGCTTTCTTT; CDR3aa: CASSLGRSEAFF; d_gene: NA; abundance: NA; j_gene: TRBJ1-1; v_gene: TRBV13
CDR3nt: TGTGCCAGCTCACCCGAATGGACAGGGGCGATCGCCGGGGAGCTGTTTTTT; CDR3aa: CASSPEWTGAIAGELFF; d_gene: TRBD1; abundance: once; j_gene: TRBJ2-2; v_gene: TRBV18
CDR3nt: TGTGCCAGCAGCCAAGGTTACCGGGAGTACAATGAGCAGTTCTTC; CDR3aa: CASSQGYREYNEQFF; d_gene: NA; abundance: NA; j_gene: TRBJ2-1; v_gene: TRBV4-2
CDR3nt: TGTGCCAGCAGCTTCGGGTTGGAACGTTATGGCTACACCTTC; CDR3aa: CASSFGLERYGYTF; d_gene: NA; abundance: few; j_gene: TRBJ1-2; v_gene: TRBV5-6
CDR3nt: TGCAGTGCTAGTGAAAGGACTAGAGGCACCGGGGAGCTGTTTTTT; CDR3aa: CSASERTRGTGELFF; d_gene: TRBD2; abundance: NA; j_gene: TRBJ2-2; v_gene: TRBV20-1
CDR3nt: TGTGCCACCAGACAGGGGGGTTACGGGGAGCTGTTTTTT; CDR3aa: CATRQGGYGELFF; d_gene: TRBD1; abundance: NA; j_gene: TRBJ2-2; v_gene: TRBV10-3
CDR3nt: TGTGCCAGCAGCCAGGACAGGGGGGACCAGCCCCAGCATTTT; CDR3aa: CASSQDRGDQPQHF; d_gene: TRBD1; abundance: NA; j_gene: TRBJ1-5; v_gene: TRBV7-9
CDR3nt: TGTGCCAGCAGCGTAGCAGGAACACCCCAGGACGAGCAGTACTTC; CDR3aa: CASSVAGTPQDEQYF; d_gene: NA; abundance: NA; j_gene: TRBJ2-7; v_gene: TRBV9
CDR3nt: TGTGCCAGCAATTTACCGGGACAGGTCTACAATGAGCAGTTCTTC; CDR3aa: CASNLPGQVYNEQFF; d_gene: TRBD1; abundance: NA; j_gene: TRBJ2-1; v_gene: TRBV28
CDR3nt: TGTGCCAGCAGCAACCGGGACCTAGCCAAAAACATTCAGTACTTC; CDR3aa: CASSNRDLAKNIQYF; d_gene: NA; abundance: NA; j_gene: TRBJ2-4; v_gene: TRBV3-1/TRBV3-2
CDR3nt: TGTGCCAGCAGCCAAGTTCAGGGCCCCATTCCTCTCCTCCACTTT; CDR3aa: CASSQVQGPIPLLHF; d_gene: NA; abundance: NA; j_gene: TRBJ1-6; v_gene: TRBV14
CDR3nt: TGCAGCGCCCAAAAGGGGGGAGGCGCAGATACGCAGTATTTT; CDR3aa: CSAQKGGGADTQYF; d_gene: NA; abundance: NA; j_gene: TRBJ2-3; v_gene: TRBV29-1
CDR3nt: TGTGCCACCAACTCGGGACAGAACTATGGCTACACCTTC; CDR3aa: CATNSGQNYGYTF; d_gene: TRBD1; abundance: NA; j_gene: TRBJ1-2; v_gene: TRBV6-5
CDR3nt: TGTGCCAGCAGTTACAGTGGCGGGACTGGTCAGCCCCAGCATTTT; CDR3aa: CASSYSGGTGQPQHF; d_gene: NA; abundance: NA; j_gene: TRBJ1-5; v_gene: TRBV6-5
CDR3nt: TGTGCCTGGAGTCCCCAAGGGGGGACCACCTACTACAATGAGCAGTTCTTC; CDR3aa: CAWSPQGGTTYYNEQFF; d_gene: NA; abundance: NA; j_gene: TRBJ2-1; v_gene: TRBV30
CDR3nt: TGCAGCGTTAGGGGCGTCACTGAAGCTTTCTTT; CDR3aa: CSVRGVTEAFF; d_gene: NA; abundance: NA; j_gene: TRBJ1-1; v_gene: TRBV29-1
CDR3nt: TGTGCCAGTAGTATAATCGGCCGGGACGGCTACAATGAGCAGTTCTTC; CDR3aa: CASSIIGRDGYNEQFF; d_gene: NA; abundance: NA; j_gene: TRBJ2-1; v_gene: TRBV19
CDR3nt: TGTGCCAGCAGTTCCCGGGGTGGCAATCAGCCCCAGCATTTT; CDR3aa: CASSSRGGNQPQHF; d_gene: NA; abundance: once; j_gene: TRBJ1-5; v_gene: TRBV6-7
CDR3nt: TGTGCCAGCAGTGAAAGGGCAGTGACTGAAGCTTTCTTT; CDR3aa: CASSERAVTEAFF; d_gene: NA; abundance: once; j_gene: TRBJ1-1; v_gene: TRBV2
CDR3nt: TGTGCCAGCAGCAATCGGGACCTGGGGCCAGGGGACCTATCACCCCTCCACTTT; CDR3aa: CASSNRDLGPGDLSPLHF; d_gene: NA; abundance: NA; j_gene: TRBJ1-6; v_gene: TRBV7-9
CDR3nt: TGTGCCAGCCGAAAAACAGGGGGCACCGGGGAGCTGTTTTTT; CDR3aa: CASRKTGGTGELFF; d_gene: TRBD1; abundance: few; j_gene: TRBJ2-2; v_gene: TRBV9